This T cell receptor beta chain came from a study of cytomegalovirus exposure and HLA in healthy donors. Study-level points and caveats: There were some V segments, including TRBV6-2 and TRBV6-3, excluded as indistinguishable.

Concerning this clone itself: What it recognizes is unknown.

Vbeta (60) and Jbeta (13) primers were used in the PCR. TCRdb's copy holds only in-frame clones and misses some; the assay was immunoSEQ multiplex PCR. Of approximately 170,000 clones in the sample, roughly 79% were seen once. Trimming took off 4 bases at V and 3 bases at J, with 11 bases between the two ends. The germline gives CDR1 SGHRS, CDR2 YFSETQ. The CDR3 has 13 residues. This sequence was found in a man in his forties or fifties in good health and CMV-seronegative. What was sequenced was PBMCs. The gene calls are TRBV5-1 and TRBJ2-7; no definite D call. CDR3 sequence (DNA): TGCGCCAGCAGCGCCCAGGCAGGCTACGAGCAGTACTTC. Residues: CASSAQAGYEQYF.